This T cell receptor beta chain originates from a study of vaccination effects on CD4 cells after COVID-19. Sequencing was preceded by expansion of antigen-specific CD4+ T cells with viral peptide pools in the ViraFEST assay. Culture proceeded for nine to ten days, and CD4+ T cells were then isolated. In the vaccine recipients, nucleocapsid antibodies were negative and there was no prior SARS-CoV-2 infection. Fresh IL-2-containing medium replaced half the medium on days 3 and 7. The count of this clone is one. The antigen remains undetermined. TCRdb's table, derived via immunoSEQ multiplex PCR, lists solely in-frame clones and lacks some. There are tens of thousands of clones in the sample; 75% to 85% occur only once, and around 5.5% lies in the top ten. CDR1 and CDR2 from the germline V gene are LGHDT and YNNKEL (reference sequence). The CDR3 runs 14 residues. V trimming: 5 bases; J trimming: 7 bases; junction bases outside the gene matches: 10.

This chain links TRBV3-1 (or the pseudogene TRBV3-2) with TRBJ2-7; 8 nucleotides line up with TRBD1. The sample here was CD4+ T cells from PBMCs cultured with HCoV-OC43 spike peptides, taken before COVID-19 vaccination. The subset was: HCoV-OC43 spike overlapping peptide pool stimulation. The clonotype was recovered from a human donor who received a COVID-19 vaccine. CDR3 in amino acids: CASSSGTGPKEQYV. The CDR3 DNA is TGTGCCAGCAGCTCAGGGACAGGCCCCAAAGAGCAGTACGTC.